The clone carrying this T cell receptor beta chain appeared a few times. Its target is unknown. CDR3 size: 16 residues. Germline V gene data show CDR1 as SQVTM and CDR2 as ANQGSEA. The entry originates in a study of post-analysis software for immune sequencing data. At the level of the study: Included among the disease courses, which were recorded for the cohort, were relapsing-remitting, secondary progressive and progressive-relapsing multiple sclerosis. Study findings and constraints: Patients with multiple sclerosis recorded significantly lower normalized Chao1 diversity than controls, the study found. About five TRBV segments appeared more often in patients than in controls, and TRBV5-6, TRBV5-1 and TRBV20-1 were among these. Samples prepared in the same batch strongly co-clustered by F measure.

Built from TCR beta cDNA, the libraries had unique molecular identifiers in them. Input amounts of roughly 0.85 to 10 million T cells were used. These gave 500,000 or so cDNA molecules, so each molecule approximated one T cell. One entry per CDR3 protein, called by TCRdb with MiXCR from the PCR reads. This sample has approximately 440,000 distinct CDR3 sequences, with around 40% found just once. The chain links TRBV29-1 to TRBJ2-4; 10 nucleotides match TRBD2. The TCR originated in a girl aged 10-17 years with multiple sclerosis. Input material: blood. The CDR3 sequence is CSHRPSGSLSKNIQYF. The CDR3 DNA reads TGCAGTCATAGGCCTAGCGGGAGTCTGTCCAAAAACATTCAGTACTTC. The whole variable domain, remainder taken from reference TRBV29-1 and TRBJ2-4, is SAVISQKPSRDICQRGTSLTIQCQVDSQVTMMFWYRQQPGQSLTLIATANQGSEATYESGFVIDKFPISRPNLTFSTLTVSNMSPEDSSIYLCSHRPSGSLSKNIQYFGAGTRLSVL.